The 30 T cell receptor beta chains given below trace back to one sample, sequenced in a study of blood T cell repertoires in COVID-19. Data came from immunoSEQ multiplex PCR; TCRdb stores just in-frame clones and leaves some out. The sample has over 200,000 clones; 75% to 90% are singletons. The sequencing input was peripheral blood. These receptors all stem from a human donor in a cohort sampled during active COVID-19.

The J gene is TRBJ2-7, the V gene TRBV25-1; D remains ambiguous. V was pared by 6 bases and J by 2 bases, with 8 bases between. The CDR3 is made up of 12 amino acids. CDR1 and CDR2 (germline): MGHDK, SYGVNS. Here the CDR3 reads CASRSQTYEQYF. The CDR3 nucleotides are TGTGCCAGCAGATCACAGACCTACGAGCAGTACTTC.

V gene TRBV27 combines with J gene TRBJ2-1; 9 bases align to TRBD2. CDR1 and CDR2 from the germline V gene are MNHEY and SMNVEV (reference sequence). V lost 5 bases to trimming and J lost 7 bases; unmatched junction nucleotides: 9. The CDR3 length is 15 residues. The CDR3 bases are TGTGCCAGCAGTCCGTTAGCGGGAGTGACTAATGAGCAGTTCTTC. Its protein is CASSPLAGVTNEQFF.

This sequence joins TRBV7-2 and TRBJ2-5; D perhaps matches TRBD1 (5 bases). The V gene lost 5 bases and the J gene lost 1 base, with 11 bases spanning the gap. Looked up from germline, CDR1 is SGHTA and CDR2 is FQGNSA. The CDR3 length is 14 residues. The chain's CDR3 is CASSRDRSQETQYF. The CDR3 DNA is TGTGCCAGCAGCAGAGACAGATCCCAAGAGACCCAGTACTTC.

This sequence joins TRBV5-1 and TRBJ2-7; D remains unclear. Germline V CDR1 and CDR2: SGHRS, YFSETQ. The CDR3 contains 14 residues. Trimming removed 4 bases at V and 1 base at J, with 12 bases between. CDR3 region: CASSHTPISYEQYF. CDR3 bases: TGCGCCAGCAGCCACACACCGATTTCCTACGAGCAGTACTTC.

The chain links TRBV28 to TRBJ2-7; TRBD2 aligns across 14 bases. With V trimmed by 5 bases and J by 3 bases, 6 bases remained unmatched. Per germline, CDR1 MDHEN and CDR2 SYDVKM. The CDR3 contains 16 residues. In DNA form, the CDR3 reads TGTGCCAGCAGTCCGGTTGGGACTAGCGGGAGCTACGAGCAGTACTTC. Translating gives CASSPVGTSGSYEQYF.

J is TRBJ1-2 and V is TRBV15; D gene ambiguous. The ends were cut back, 0 bases at V and 6 bases at J, with 8 bases in the middle. The germline V gene has CDR1 LNHNV and CDR2 YYDKDF (reference sequence). The CDR3 totals 13 residues. Here the CDR3 DNA reads TGTGCCACCAGCAGAGATCTCGCGAATGGCTACACCTTC. Translation: CATSRDLANGYTF.

This clone was seen just once. The rearrangement links TRBV7-2 to TRBJ2-1, with TRBD2 matching 10 bases. V gave up 5 bases and J gave up 9 bases; unmatched junction bases: 13. CDR3 size: 16 residues. Per the germline V gene, CDR1 is SGHTA and CDR2 is FQGNSA. The CDR3 region is CASSTPRASGSGEQFF. For the CDR3, the DNA is TGTGCCAGCAGCACCCCGCGGGCTAGCGGGAGCGGTGAGCAGTTCTTC.

V is TRBV19 and J is TRBJ1-1; TRBD1 matches 8 bases. This CDR3 contains 17 residues. The germline CDR1 and CDR2 sequences are LNHDA and SQIVND (reference sequence). V shed 7 bases and J 0 bases; nucleotides not matched to a gene: 13. CDR3 nucleotide sequence: TGTGCCAGTAATCGCCGATCAGGGGGCACCATGAACACTGAAGCTTTCTTT. It encodes CASNRRSGGTMNTEAFF.

The chain joins TRBV29-1 to TRBJ2-7, with TRBD1 matching 10 bases. The CDR3 length is 15 residues. Germline V gene lookup returns CDR1 SQVTM and CDR2 ANQGSEA. The junction had 6 bases not matched to a gene; V was cut back by 1 base and J by 3 bases. CDR3 loop: CSVEVQDRGYYEQYF. CDR3 in DNA: TGCAGCGTTGAAGTCCAGGACAGGGGGTACTACGAGCAGTACTTC.

The genes are TRBV28 and TRBJ1-2; the match to TRBD1 covers 7 bases. This CDR3 is 13 amino acids long. Germline trimming cut 3 bases from V and 4 bases from J; bases unmatched to any gene: 2. CDR1 and CDR2 from the germline V gene are MDHEN and SYDVKM. In DNA, the CDR3 is TGTGCCAGCAGTTTTAGACAGGGCTATGGCTACACCTTC. Amino acids: CASSFRQGYGYTF.

The chain employs TRBV6-5 and TRBJ2-7; 7 bases are shared with TRBD1. V trimming: 2 bases; J trimming: 2 bases; junction bases outside the gene matches: 3. Germline CDR1 reads MNHEY; CDR2 reads SVGAGI. The CDR3 consists of 14 residues. CDR3 DNA sequence: TGTGCCAGCAGTTACAGGGGGCTGGCCTACGAGCAGTACTTC. Translated: CASSYRGLAYEQYF.

Regarding this clone: Other DNA sequences from this sample encode an identical CDR3 as well. The J gene is TRBJ1-5, the V gene TRBV9, with D tentatively TRBD1 (5 bases). This CDR3 spans 15 amino acids. Germline V lookup: CDR1 SGDLS, CDR2 YYNGEE. V gave up 0 bases and J gave up 4 bases, with 11 bases separating them. The CDR3 region has the DNA TGTGCCAGCAGCGTAGGGGGGGGAGGTAATCAGCCCCAGCATTTT. It is translated as CASSVGGGGNQPQHF.

J is TRBJ1-4 and V is TRBV6-6, with TRBD1 as a possible D gene (5 bases). Germline CDR1 MNHNY, CDR2 SVGAGI (reference sequence). Trimming removed 2 bases at V and 4 bases at J, with 11 bases between. This CDR3 is 15 amino acids long. Here the CDR3 reads CASSYTTGDNEKLFF. CDR3 in DNA: TGTGCCAGCAGTTACACTACAGGCGATAATGAAAAACTGTTTTTT.

The CDR3: CASRYIAGGTDTQYF. The CDR3 DNA reads TGCGCCAGCAGATATATAGCGGGAGGGACAGATACGCAGTATTTT. The chain is built from TRBV5-1 and TRBJ2-3; TRBD2 aligns across 11 bases. CDR1 is SGHRS and CDR2 is YFSETQ in the germline V gene. CDR3 length: 15 amino acids. V lost 5 bases to trimming and J lost 3 bases; unmatched junction nucleotides: 5. Based on the CDR3 plus reference TRBV5-1 and TRBJ2-3, the full variable domain is KAGVTQTPRYLIKTRGQQVTLSCSPISGHRSVSWYQQTPGQGLQFLFEYFSETQRNKGNFPGRFSGRQFSNSRSEMNVSTLELGDSALYLCASRYIAGGTDTQYFGPGTRLTVL.

The rearrangement uses TRBV23-1 and TRBJ2-7; 16 nucleotides line up with TRBD2. TRBV23-1 is assigned to the ORF class and has an uncertain function. This CDR3 has 18 residues. V lost 6 bases to trimming and J lost 7 bases; unmatched junction nucleotides: 15. CDR3 amino acids: CASRQPGLAGGQKDEQYF. The CDR3 DNA follows: TGCGCCAGCAGACAGCCGGGACTAGCGGGAGGGCAGAAAGATGAGCAGTACTTC.

By sample fraction, this clone is medium-sized (0.01 to 0.1%). The rearrangement links TRBV19 to TRBJ2-7; D ambiguous. This CDR3 has 13 residues. V shed 0 bases and J shed 6 bases, with 9 bases lying between them. The germline CDR1 and CDR2 sequences are LNHDA and SQIVND (reference sequence). The CDR3 protein is CASSIDPPFEQYF. The CDR3 region has the DNA TGTGCCAGTAGTATAGATCCCCCCTTCGAGCAGTACTTC.

This rearrangement joins TRBV7-8 to TRBJ1-1; the D gene is possibly TRBD1 (6 bases). The CDR3 length is 14 residues. Germline V gene sequence: CDR1 SGHVS, CDR2 FQNEAQ. V dropped 7 bases and J dropped 2 bases, with 14 bases sitting between them. DNA for the CDR3: TGTGCCAGCACCATCGGACAGCTTAACACTGAAGCTTTCTTT. Residues: CASTIGQLNTEAFF.

The chain combines TRBV14 with TRBJ2-3; the D gene is possibly TRBD2 (6 bases). The germline V gene has CDR1 SGHDN and CDR2 FVKESK. V gave up 4 bases and J gave up 3 bases, with 17 bases separating them. CDR3 length: 16 residues. The CDR3 DNA follows: TGTGCCAGCAGCCCCCTTAACGGGAGTCGAACAGATACGCAGTATTTT. Encoded protein: CASSPLNGSRTDTQYF.

This chain joins TRBV30 and TRBJ2-7; D is perhaps TRBD1 (7 bases). Germline V gene lookup returns CDR1 GTSNPN and CDR2 SVGIG (reference sequence). Deletions cut 1 base from V and 0 bases from J, with 19 bases between. This CDR3 is 17 amino acids long. This chain's CDR3 is CAWSGRTTGAGSYEQYF. As DNA, the CDR3 is TGTGCCTGGAGTGGTAGGACTACAGGGGCGGGCTCCTACGAGCAGTACTTC.

The chain joins TRBV7-8 to TRBJ1-3; 7 nucleotides line up with TRBD1. The germline V gene has CDR1 SGHVS and CDR2 FQNEAQ. The CDR3 is 16 residues long. V lost 5 bases to trimming and J lost 0 bases; unmatched junction nucleotides: 7. CDR3 nucleotide sequence: TGTGCCAGCAGCGCCAGGGACAGCTTCTCTGGAAACACCATATATTTT. It yields the protein CASSARDSFSGNTIYF.

The chain joins TRBV30 to TRBJ1-6; TRBD1 matches at 8 bases. CDR3 size: 13 residues. Germline trimming cut 7 bases from V and 7 bases from J; bases unmatched to any gene: 6. The V gene's germline CDR1 is GTSNPN and CDR2 SVGIG (reference sequence). CDR3 sequence reads: CASGQGTNSPLHF. The CDR3 DNA reads as TGTGCCTCCGGACAGGGTACCAATTCACCCCTCCACTTT.

The chain joins TRBV15 to TRBJ2-7, with 10 bases aligning to TRBD2. V lost 0 bases, J lost 3 bases, and 2 bases stayed unmatched. CDR3 length: 15 amino acids. Germline assignment: CDR1 LNHNV and CDR2 YYDKDF (reference sequence). Here the CDR3 reads CATSREPSGSYEQYF. The DNA of the CDR3 is TGTGCCACCAGCAGAGAACCTAGCGGGAGCTACGAGCAGTACTTC.

The CDR3 region is CASTAAREQFF. The CDR3 DNA reads TGTGCCAGCACGGCGGCCCGTGAGCAGTTCTTC. This rearrangement joins TRBV6-5 to TRBJ2-1, with no clear D. This CDR3 contains 11 residues. Germline CDR1 is MNHEY and CDR2 is SVGAGI. V was clipped by 7 bases and J by 9 bases, with 10 bases between them.

V and J are TRBV9 and TRBJ2-1; TRBD2 aligns across 13 bases. The germline V gene encodes CDR1 SGDLS and CDR2 YYNGEE. The CDR3 is 16 residues long. The V gene end was trimmed by 0 bases and the J gene end by 6 bases; junction bases not matched to a gene: 3. The CDR3 protein is CASSVAGTSGTNEQFF. Written as DNA, the CDR3 is TGTGCCAGCAGCGTAGCTGGGACTAGCGGGACCAATGAGCAGTTCTTC.

V is TRBV28 and J is TRBJ1-5, with D unclear. CDR3 length: 13 residues. Germline-derived CDR1 and CDR2 are MDHEN and SYDVKM. Trimming pared 2 bases from V and 5 bases from J, leaving 7 bases between. The CDR3 DNA reads TGTGCCAGCAGTTTAGGCACAGATCAGCCCCAGCATTTT. Translated: CASSLGTDQPQHF.

The DNA of the CDR3 is TGTGCCAGTAGCGACAGGGATGATACCTACGAGCAGTACTTC. Translating it yields CASSDRDDTYEQYF. V is TRBV19 and J is TRBJ2-7; TRBD1 matches 7 bases. This CDR3 spans 14 amino acids. V was pared by 6 bases and J by 2 bases, with 7 bases of the junction left unmatched. The germline V gene has CDR1 LNHDA and CDR2 SQIVND (reference sequence).

The J gene is TRBJ2-7, the V gene TRBV16; maybe TRBD1 (6 bases). V shed 2 bases and J shed 2 bases, with 19 bases lying between them. The CDR3 has 17 residues. CDR1 is KGHSY, CDR2 FQNENV, per germline. The CDR3 loop is CASSQREPGTSAYEQYF. In nucleotides, the CDR3 is TGTGCCAGCAGCCAAAGGGAACCCGGGACATCGGCCTACGAGCAGTACTTC. Using reference TRBV16 and TRBJ2-7 for the parts outside the CDR3, the full variable domain is GEEVAQTPKHLVRGEGQKAKLYCAPIKGHSYVFWYQQVLKNEFKFLISFQNENVFDETGMPKERFSAKCLPNSPCSLEIQATKLEDSAVYFCASSQREPGTSAYEQYFGPGTRLTVT.

The rearrangement joins TRBV2 to TRBJ2-2; no definite D call. Germline V lookup: CDR1 SNHLY, CDR2 FYNNEI. The V end lost 2 bases, the J end lost 0 bases, and 10 bases lay between the germline ends. CDR3 size: 16 residues. The DNA of the CDR3 is TGTGCCAGCAGTGAAATAAGACAAGCGAACACCGGGGAGCTGTTTTTT. It yields the protein CASSEIRQANTGELFF.

The genes are TRBV6-5 and TRBJ2-5, with D perhaps TRBD1 (5 bases). CDR1 is MNHEY, CDR2 SVGAGI, per germline. This CDR3 is 14 amino acids long. Deletions cut 6 bases from V and 5 bases from J, with 16 bases between. The CDR3 loop reads CASSQGASWETQYF. CDR3 in DNA: TGTGCCAGCAGCCAAGGGGCGTCGTGGGAGACCCAGTACTTC.

The chain uses TRBV28 and TRBJ1-2, with 7 bases aligning to TRBD1. V dropped 5 bases and J dropped 7; count of bases not matched to a gene: 10. The CDR3 is 14 amino acids. Germline loops: CDR1 MDHEN, CDR2 SYDVKM. CDR3 coding DNA: TGTGCCAGCAGTCCCAGACAGGGACGGGTTGGCTACACCTTC. Its translation: CASSPRQGRVGYTF.